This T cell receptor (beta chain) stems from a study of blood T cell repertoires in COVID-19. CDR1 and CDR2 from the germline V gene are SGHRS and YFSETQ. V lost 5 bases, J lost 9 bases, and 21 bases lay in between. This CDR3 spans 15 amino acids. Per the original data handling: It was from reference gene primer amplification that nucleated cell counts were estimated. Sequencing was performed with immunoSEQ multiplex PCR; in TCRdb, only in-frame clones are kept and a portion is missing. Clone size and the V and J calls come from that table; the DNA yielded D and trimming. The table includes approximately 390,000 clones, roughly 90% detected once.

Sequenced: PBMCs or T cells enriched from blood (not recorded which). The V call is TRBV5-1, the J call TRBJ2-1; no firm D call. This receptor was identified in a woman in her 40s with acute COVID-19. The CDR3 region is CASRNSLLISSEQFF. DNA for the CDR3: TGCGCCAGCAGAAACAGTCTATTAATAAGTAGTGAGCAGTTCTTC.